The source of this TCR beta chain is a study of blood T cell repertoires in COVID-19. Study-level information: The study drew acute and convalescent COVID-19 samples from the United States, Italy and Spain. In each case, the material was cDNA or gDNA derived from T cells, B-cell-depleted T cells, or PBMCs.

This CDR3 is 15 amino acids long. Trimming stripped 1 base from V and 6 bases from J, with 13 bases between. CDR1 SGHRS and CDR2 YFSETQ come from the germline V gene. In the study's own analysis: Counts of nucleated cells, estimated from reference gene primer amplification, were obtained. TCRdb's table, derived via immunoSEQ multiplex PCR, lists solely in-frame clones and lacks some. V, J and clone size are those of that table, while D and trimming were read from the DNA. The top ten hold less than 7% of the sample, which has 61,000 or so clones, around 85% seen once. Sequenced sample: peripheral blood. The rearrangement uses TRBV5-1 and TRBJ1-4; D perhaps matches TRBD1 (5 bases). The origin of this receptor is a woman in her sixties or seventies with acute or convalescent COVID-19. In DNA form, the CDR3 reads TGCGCCAGCAGCTTGTCTGGGGGGTATTATGAAAAACTGTTTTTT. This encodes CASSLSGGYYEKLFF. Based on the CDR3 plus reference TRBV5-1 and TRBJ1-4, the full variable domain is KAGVTQTPRYLIKTRGQQVTLSCSPISGHRSVSWYQQTPGQGLQFLFEYFSETQRNKGNFPGRFSGRQFSNSRSEMNVSTLELGDSALYLCASSLSGGYYEKLFFGSGTQLSVL.